Sequencing of this TCR beta chain was carried out in a study of CD4 T cells in relation to SARS-CoV-2 and coronaviruses listed by TCRdb under 2021. About the investigation overall: Shared crossreactive spike epitopes were mapped to their HLA restriction using patient-derived lymphoblastoid cell lines. The Adaptive Biotechnologies TCR-sequencing kit was used to sequence samples from a few pre-COVID donors and the naive versus memory experiments, whereas other data were Illumina-based. Memory CD4+ T cell crossreactivity between SARS-CoV-2 and common cold coronavirus spike proteins was assessed at the TCR clonotype level in the study. A different, Illumina-based TCR-beta assay was used to sequence expansion assays from other donors in the study.

Trimming removed 4 bases from V and 10 bases from J; the gene matches leave 4 bases unexplained. Taken from cysteine to phenylalanine, the CDR3 has 14 residues. The only DNA kept is the CDR3, 42 bases in frame from the first base. CDR1 and CDR2 are read off the germline V gene as SGHRS and YFSETQ. CD4+ T cells from unexposed donors were collected before the COVID-19 pandemic (2011-2018). To separate naive from memory CD4+ T cells, cryopreserved PBMCs first underwent CD4 enrichment and then EasySep naive CD4+ T cell enrichment. The leukapheresis product for the unexposed donors was obtained through commercial purchase. Ficoll-Paque PLUS gradient centrifugation was used to isolate PBMCs from leukapheresis product or whole blood. PBMCs were either used fresh in the expansion assay or cryopreserved at -140 degrees C. The QIAamp Micro DNA Kit was used to extract genomic DNA from the CD4+ T cells. Deep-resolution immunoSEQ TCR-beta sequencing was performed on DNA from uncultured naive and memory CD4+ T cells. For the original study's pipeline: Preprocessing removed nonproductive sequences and CDR3s not starting with C, not ending with F or W, or shorter than 7 amino acids. Cultured and uncultured naive and memory CD4+ repertoires were searched for previously identified spike- and CEF-reactive CDR3s. CDR3 homology was quantified as pairwise Levenshtein distance, calculated with the stringdist R package after three terminal residues were trimmed from each end. The table was pulled from immuneACCESS by TCRdb, which kept in-frame rearrangements only. Such tables lose some clones; where checked, under half of the loss comes from unresolved V genes, and the rest has no known cause. V and J calls and clone size follow that table, whereas D and trimming were derived from the DNA. The sample records some 70,000 clones, 85% to 95% of which are singletons. The leading ten clones occupy around 0.25% of the sample.

Notes on this clone: Its antigen is still unknown. No base qualities exist here, and no much larger clone lies one base off it.

Results and caveats for the whole study, not just this receptor: Because no donor provided both pre-pandemic and post-infection samples, tracing the source of pre-existing responses was limited. Significantly weaker SARS-CoV-2-driven expansion was shown by crossreactive clones than by monoreactive clones, consistent with antigenic imprinting. Memory CD4+ clonotypes crossrecognizing SARS-CoV-2 and at least one common cold coronavirus spike were found in roughly 65% of donors. Because the crossreactivity analysis focused on spike protein, crossreactivity against other viral proteins was not assessed. Sequencing of naive versus memory cells indicated that the assay detects memory recall responses, not primary responses primed during culture. Small numbers of patients and of tested TCRs were a limitation of the study.

The source of this sequence is a human donor in good health. Input material: naive CD4+ T cells from PBMCs. In the paper's terms, the cell subset or site label means: naive CD4+ T cells isolated by negative enrichment. The chain was built from TRBV5-1 and TRBJ1-6, with TRBD1 identical over 11 junction bases. The bases are TGCGCCAGCAGCCAGGACAGGGGGCGATCACCCCTCCACTTT. This sequence encodes CASSQDRGRSPLHF.